The present TCR beta chain was sequenced within a study of cytomegalovirus exposure and HLA in healthy donors. Looking at the study overall: Per a later analysis, the approximately 700 first-cohort and some 110 validation repertoires shared one platform. Whole-study findings and limits: A list of roughly 180 TCR beta chains associated with cytomegalovirus was given. Rare TCR sequences predominated, though certain public TCRs were found in many donors.

The protocol was immunoSEQ multiplex PCR, while the TCRdb copy is restricted to in-frame clones and leaves out a portion. The sample holds 150,000 to 180,000 clones, approximately 86% seen once. V gave up 5 bases and J gave up 0 bases, with 3 bases separating them. The CDR3 is 13 residues long. The germline CDR1 and CDR2 sequences are SGDLS and YYNGEE. With regard to this clone: Its antigen is still unknown.

Separate from the approximately 730-subject first cohort, the roughly 120-subject validation cohort was the one that the donors belonged to. The chain employs TRBV9 and TRBJ2-6; D is ambiguous. Input material: PBMCs. The TCR originated in a young man in good health and CMV-seropositive. The CDR3 protein is CASRSSGANVLTF. DNA of the CDR3: TGTGCCAGCAGGAGCTCTGGGGCCAACGTCCTGACTTTC.